This section outlines one T cell receptor beta chain sequence together with its context. Generated by immunoSEQ multiplex PCR, the TCRdb table keeps only in-frame clones and is missing some. The sample contains under 700,000 clones, about four fifths of which appear only once. V was pared by 3 bases and J by 4 bases, with 9 bases of the junction left unmatched. The CDR3 contains 16 residues. CDR1 is SNHLY and CDR2 is FYNNEI in the germline V gene. This specimen comes from a study of shared T cell receptors in the human thymus. These same data were also listed under a study on human thymus T cells. That study reports: Infants served as donors; they were healthy and Finnish and were having corrective surgery for congenital heart defects. Thymic and blood repertoires seemed to show skewed V and J gene use.

The gene calls are TRBV2 and TRBJ2-7; 10 positions match TRBD1. The sequenced material came from thymocytes. This sequence originates from a boy younger than two with a congenital heart defect. CDR3 in amino acids: CASSEGRDRGVYEQYF. CDR3 DNA: TGTGCCAGCAGTGAGGGGCGGGACAGGGGCGTTTACGAGCAGTACTTC.